This TCR beta chain was captured by sequencing in a study of blood T cells in healthy people across ages (dated by TCRdb to the mid-2010s). Describing the broader study: In model experiments, roughly one uniquely barcoded TCR beta cDNA molecule per two T cells was captured by template switching. The donors were divided into four age groups: young (average approximately 17 years), middle-aged (around 41), aged (approximately 62) and long-lived (about 84). To track age-related changes in TCR beta repertoire diversity, the study relied on deep sequencing normalized with unique cDNA molecular identifiers. Two additional independent replicas of 1 million unique cDNA reads from the same blood draw were analyzed for two donors (one aged 18 to 30 and one aged 80 or older). Summary of the overall study and its limitations: Total diversity estimates from one million sequenced T cells were considered lower bounds and underestimates. The CMV infection status of donors was not known, potentially confounding age-related changes in expanded clonotypes. As age increased, observed TCR beta diversity per million T cells dropped in a roughly linear way, and a significant reduction was already evident by age around 41. Compared with the aged group, the long-lived group had more naive CD4+ T cells, fewer expanded clones and increased TCR diversity, a pattern suggesting age selection. Bulk unsorted PBMC profiling prevented conclusive comparison of naive and antigen-experienced compartments. Observed TCR beta diversity correlated strongly with the percentage of naive T cells measured by flow cytometry.

The donors were some 39 Caucasian individuals from Russia, aged 6 to 90 years, who were systemically healthy. Each donor gave 8.5 to 10 milliliters of peripheral blood, collected into EDTA-treated Vacutainer tubes. Ficoll-Paque density-gradient centrifugation was used to isolate PBMCs, with at least 7 million per sample. Trizol reagent was used to extract total RNA from PBMCs, with at least 5.5 micrograms per sample. Naive CD45RAhigh/CD27high T cell percentages were measured by flow cytometry on a PBMC aliquot from every donor. Libraries were prepared through 5' RACE. Sequencing instrument: Illumina HiSeq 2500. A second 7 to 11 cycle PCR used a sample-barcoded 5' primer and a J-beta primer mix. A unique molecular identifier was introduced onto each TCR beta cDNA molecule by a template-switch 5' adaptor carrying 12 random nucleotides. Each sample yielded at least 2.5 million CDR3-containing paired-end reads. The Mint cDNA synthesis kit, primed by a TRBC-specific oligonucleotide, was used to synthesize first-strand cDNA from all RNA. After uracil-DNA glycosylase treatment, a first 18-cycle PCR used universal primers M1SS and BC2_uni_R on all cDNA. The study's own analysis went as follows. Normalization of each sample was performed by random selection of 1 million high-quality reads, each carrying a distinct molecular identifier. Instead of being binned into consensus sequences, reads that shared molecular identifiers were thrown out. CDR3 identification, clonotype clustering and error correction used MiTCR with a Q25 quality threshold and the strictest error-elimination algorithm. A nonparametric unseen species model using Euler transformation provided a lower-bound estimate of total TCR beta diversity. TCRdb reprocessing: public reads trimmed at Q25 with fastp, clones called with MiXCR, in-frame beta chains kept. Each entry merges the rows of one CDR3 protein and shows their most common DNA and genes. TCRdb's processing, not the study's, gives the V and J calls here. Within this sample are 600,000 to 900,000 distinct CDR3 sequences, with 20% to 30% of them counted one time only. The top ten clones comprise under 3% of the sample.

This clonotype was counted between two and nine times. The antigen this receptor binds is unknown. No clone much larger than this one lies a single base away; base qualities are absent. Trimmed from V: 0 bases; trimmed from J: 7 bases; junction bases lacking a gene match: 4. Spanning cysteine to phenylalanine, the CDR3 consists of 14 amino acids. Of the read, only the CDR3 DNA is kept; its 42 bases are in frame from base 1. CDR1 and CDR2 (SSHAT, FNYEAQ) derive from the germline V gene (reference sequence). These data also formed part of another study, on T cells of mothers and their children. From the second report: Donors were nine systemically healthy Caucasian individuals: three mothers and their six children. cDNA synthesis used all of the extracted RNA, with about 1.5 ug of RNA in each 15 ul reaction. In the second PCR, the M1S primer added sample barcodes and 2-4 random nucleotides. Over 8 million TCR beta CDR3 reads were obtained for each mother, and 2.5 million to 3 million reads were obtained for each child. TCR recombination output is similarly shaped by thymic selection in related and unrelated pairs, with a minor effect exerted by inherited differences. Related mother-child pairs always showed normalized repertoire overlap that was slightly higher than in unrelated mother-child pairs, though the difference was never significant. No persistent microchimeric T cell clones were detected, at a sensitivity of approximately 110 clones per million clonotypes. The study used deep NGS to compare TCR beta repertoires of mothers and children, seeking features distinguishing related mother-child pairs from unrelated individuals. Mothers averaged approximately 40 +/- 4 years of age and children averaged around 10 +/- 4 years. Libraries were sequenced on Illumina HiSeq 2000 with 100+100 nt paired-end reads after adapter ligation with NEBNext reagents. Mother and child libraries were prepared a month apart and sequenced in separate runs to prevent cross-contamination. Each donor had between roughly 450,000 and 2,100,000 distinct TCR beta clonotypes identified. Naive TCR beta clonotypes were estimated from low-frequency clonotypes matched to each donor's FACS-determined naive share, without sorting.

Recombination linked TRBV7-7 to TRBJ1-2, with 8 junctional bases fitting TRBD1. The sample comprised blood. This sequence originates from a boy between 10 and 17 years old in good health. The DNA sequence is TGTGCCAGCAGCTTAGCCTCAGGGGGCTGTGGCTACACCTTC. Translation gives CASSLASGGCGYTF. When the CDR3 is completed using the reference TRBV7-7 and TRBJ1-2 genes on either side, the full variable domain is GAGVSQSPRYKVTKRGQDVTLRCDPISSHATLYWYQQALGQGPEFLTYFNYEAQPDKSGLPSDRFSAERPEGSISTLTIQRTEQRDSAMYRCASSLASGGCGYTFGSGTRLTVV.